One sample yielded the 20 T cell receptor beta chains listed below, sequenced in a study of T cells after posttransplantation cyclophosphamide. Method: immunoSEQ multiplex PCR; TCRdb's copy keeps in-frame clones and lacks some. Of around 30,000 clones listed, 70% to 90% are singletons. Sequencing used PBMCs. The receptors stem from a man aged 50-60 years.

The CDR3 is CASSISIAGGMETQYF. In DNA, the CDR3 is TGCGCCAGCAGCATATCAATAGCGGGGGGGATGGAGACCCAGTACTTC. This chain uses TRBV5-1 with TRBJ2-5; 11 nucleotides line up with TRBD2. The germline gives CDR1 SGHRS, CDR2 YFSETQ. This CDR3 has 16 amino acids. V was clipped by 4 bases and J by 5 bases; unmatched bases: 10. Together with reference TRBV5-1 and TRBJ2-5, the CDR3 gives the full variable domain: KAGVTQTPRYLIKTRGQQVTLSCSPISGHRSVSWYQQTPGQGLQFLFEYFSETQRNKGNFPGRFSGRQFSNSRSEMNVSTLELGDSALYLCASSISIAGGMETQYFGPGTRLLVL.

This chain links TRBV7-8 with TRBJ2-2; D not resolved. There are 15 residues in the CDR3. V was trimmed by 7 bases and J by 5 bases, leaving 17 bases between them. The germline CDR1 and CDR2 sequences are SGHVS and FQNEAQ. The CDR3 protein is CASTDRVESTGELFF. CDR3 bases: TGTGCCAGCACCGACCGGGTGGAGTCTACCGGGGAGCTGTTTTTT.

The gene calls are TRBV7-2 and TRBJ1-6; D is uncertain. CDR1 SGHTA and CDR2 FQGNSA come from the germline V gene. CDR3 length equals 12 residues. V was trimmed by 5 bases and J by 10 bases, leaving 9 bases between them. CDR3 coding DNA: TGTGCCAGCAGCAAACCAGTCTCACCCCTCCACTTT. Translating gives CASSKPVSPLHF. The whole variable domain, remainder taken from reference TRBV7-2 and TRBJ1-6, is GAGVSQSPSNKVTEKGKDVELRCDPISGHTALYWYRQSLGQGLEFLIYFQGNSAPDKSGLPSDRFSAERTGGSVSTLTIQRTQQEDSAVYLCASSKPVSPLHFGNGTRLTVT.

This chain joins TRBV7-9 and TRBJ2-5; no reliable D call. Germline values: CDR1 SEHNR, CDR2 FQNEAQ (reference sequence). The CDR3 consists of 19 residues. V lost 7 bases and J 1 base, leaving 28 bases between the germline ends. The CDR3 protein is CASNAQRWWQRGVQETQYF. CDR3 DNA sequence: TGTGCCAGCAATGCGCAGAGGTGGTGGCAGCGTGGCGTCCAAGAGACCCAGTACTTC.

This clone was counted only a few times. The chain carries TRBV7-9 and TRBJ1-2; D gene unclear. CDR3 size: 11 residues. V dropped 3 bases and J dropped 8 bases, with 7 bases sitting between them. Germline CDR1 SEHNR, CDR2 FQNEAQ (reference sequence). The DNA for the CDR3 is TGTGCCAGCAGCTTGAGAGAGGGCTACACCTTC. Translating it yields CASSLREGYTF.

The rearrangement links TRBV7-9 to TRBJ2-7, with 10 bases matching TRBD2. Germline CDR1 and CDR2: SEHNR and FQNEAQ (reference sequence). The CDR3 runs to 15 residues. V shed 1 base, J shed 4 bases, and the junction held 4 bases outside the gene matches. CDR3 coding DNA: TGTGCCAGCAGCTTAGTAACTAGCGGGGAATACGAGCAGTACTTC. It translates to CASSLVTSGEYEQYF.

The chain employs TRBV14 and TRBJ1-1; D is unclear. The CDR3 contains 15 residues. V lost 5 bases, J lost 0 bases, and 13 bases lay in between. Germline-derived CDR1 and CDR2 are SGHDN and FVKESK. The DNA of the CDR3 is TGTGCCAGCAGCTCACTAGGACGGATGAACACTGAAGCTTTCTTT. This codes for CASSSLGRMNTEAFF.

This chain connects TRBV5-6 to TRBJ1-2, with 7 bases aligning to TRBD1. The J segment lost 0 bases and the V segment lost 4 bases, leaving 3 bases of the junction unmatched. The V gene's germline CDR1 is SGHDT and CDR2 YYEEEE. The CDR3 is made up of 14 amino acids. The CDR3 DNA reads TGTGCCAGCAGCCAAGGGGGCCCTAACTATGGCTACACCTTC. The encoded protein is CASSQGGPNYGYTF.

V and J are TRBV2 and TRBJ2-1; D possibly corresponds to TRBD2 (6 bases). The V gene lost 8 bases and the J gene lost 6 bases, with 11 bases spanning the gap. This CDR3 comprises 12 residues. The germline V gene encodes CDR1 SNHLY and CDR2 FYNNEI. This CDR3 reads CASGRDFNEQFF. The CDR3, as DNA: TGTGCCAGCGGCCGGGACTTCAATGAGCAGTTCTTC.

The J gene is TRBJ2-3, the V gene TRBV7-9, with TRBD2 identical over 12 bases. This CDR3 is 16 amino acids long. V lost 5 bases to trimming and J lost 5 bases; unmatched junction nucleotides: 8. The germline gives CDR1 SEHNR, CDR2 FQNEAQ (reference sequence). The CDR3, as DNA: TGTGCCAGCAGCCCACCTAGCGGGAGGGCCGGAGATACGCAGTATTTT. Translation gives CASSPPSGRAGDTQYF.

The rearrangement uses TRBV7-2 and TRBJ2-3, with a possible D match to TRBD2 (6 bases). Trimming removed 3 bases from V and 5 bases from J, with 15 bases in between. CDR3 size: 15 residues. CDR1 is SGHTA, CDR2 FQGNSA, per germline. The CDR3 loop is CASSFNTGGRDTQYF. The CDR3 bases are TGTGCCAGCAGCTTTAATACAGGAGGGCGAGATACGCAGTATTTT.

The CDR3, as DNA: TGTGCCAGCAGCCCCCATCCCGTGACAGGCAGTGAGACCCAGTACTTC. Its translation: CASSPHPVTGSETQYF. V gene TRBV9 combines with J gene TRBJ2-5; possibly TRBD1 for D (6 bases). Germline CDR1 is SGDLS and CDR2 is YYNGEE. This CDR3 comprises 16 residues. Trimming removed 4 bases at V and 5 bases at J, with 21 bases between.

The chain combines TRBV29-1 with TRBJ2-4; D perhaps matches TRBD2 (6 bases). The germline V gene encodes CDR1 SQVTM and CDR2 ANQGSEA. This CDR3 contains 12 residues. V was shortened by 7 bases and J by 9 bases, with 16 bases between the two germline ends. The CDR3 region is CSAGGGMGIQYF. As DNA, the CDR3 is TGCAGCGCCGGTGGCGGGATGGGCATTCAGTACTTC.

The V and J genes are TRBV6-1 and TRBJ2-7; 7 bases agree with TRBD1. This CDR3 has 14 residues. Germline values: CDR1 MNHNS, CDR2 SASEGT. V lost 0 bases and J lost 6; bases outside the gene matches: 5. The CDR3 spells CASSEAGGPREQYF. The CDR3, as DNA: TGTGCCAGCAGTGAAGCAGGGGGCCCCCGCGAGCAGTACTTC.

The rearrangement links TRBV7-9 to TRBJ2-7; D not certain. The length of the CDR3 is 14 residues. Trimming shortened V by 4 bases and J by 2 bases, and 12 bases separated the two germline ends. Germline values: CDR1 SEHNR, CDR2 FQNEAQ (reference sequence). The CDR3 DNA reads as TGTGCCAGCAGCTCCGGGTCTAAGACCTACGAGCAGTACTTC. The encoded protein is CASSSGSKTYEQYF.

V is TRBV5-4 and J is TRBJ2-1; 10 positions match TRBD2. The V and J ends lost 2 bases and 7 bases, in that order; junction bases with no gene match: 6. The V gene's germline CDR1 is SGHNT and CDR2 YYREEE (reference sequence). The CDR3 spans 15 residues. CDR3 bases: TGTGCCAGCAGCTTTCCTAGCGGGAGTGAGAATGAGCAGTTCTTC. Encoded protein: CASSFPSGSENEQFF.

The chain is built from TRBV11-3 and TRBJ2-2, with D unresolved. Deletions cut 1 base from V and 4 bases from J, with 10 bases between. This CDR3 comprises 15 residues. Per germline, CDR1 SGHNT and CDR2 YENEEA. CDR3 residues: CASSLVGGVTGELFF. In nucleotides, the CDR3 is TGTGCCAGCAGCTTAGTTGGCGGTGTCACCGGGGAGCTGTTTTTT.

The V gene is TRBV30, the J gene TRBJ2-7, with 9 bases lining up with TRBD1. Per the germline V gene, CDR1 is GTSNPN and CDR2 is SVGIG (reference sequence). This CDR3 comprises 13 residues. V shed 5 bases and J 6 bases; nucleotides not matched to a gene: 8. CDR3 protein: CAWSTGQGIEQYF. The CDR3 region has the DNA TGTGCCTGGTCCACGGGACAGGGTATCGAGCAGTACTTC.

The chain recombines TRBV30 with TRBJ2-7, with a weak D call TRBD1 (6 bases). This CDR3 spans 13 amino acids. Germline V gives CDR1 GTSNPN, CDR2 SVGIG (reference sequence). The V end was cut by 4 bases, the J end by 0 bases, with 10 bases between. The CDR3 protein is CAWKDSFSYEQYF. The CDR3 region has the DNA TGTGCCTGGAAGGACAGCTTCTCCTACGAGCAGTACTTC.

V gene TRBV9 combines with J gene TRBJ2-1; 8 positions match TRBD2. This CDR3 has 13 amino acids. The trim removed 2 bases at V and 9 bases at J, leaving 4 bases unmatched. Germline V gene data show CDR1 as SGDLS and CDR2 as YYNGEE. This CDR3 is CASSVGGGSEQFF. CDR3 DNA: TGTGCCAGCAGCGTCGGGGGGGGCAGTGAGCAGTTCTTC.